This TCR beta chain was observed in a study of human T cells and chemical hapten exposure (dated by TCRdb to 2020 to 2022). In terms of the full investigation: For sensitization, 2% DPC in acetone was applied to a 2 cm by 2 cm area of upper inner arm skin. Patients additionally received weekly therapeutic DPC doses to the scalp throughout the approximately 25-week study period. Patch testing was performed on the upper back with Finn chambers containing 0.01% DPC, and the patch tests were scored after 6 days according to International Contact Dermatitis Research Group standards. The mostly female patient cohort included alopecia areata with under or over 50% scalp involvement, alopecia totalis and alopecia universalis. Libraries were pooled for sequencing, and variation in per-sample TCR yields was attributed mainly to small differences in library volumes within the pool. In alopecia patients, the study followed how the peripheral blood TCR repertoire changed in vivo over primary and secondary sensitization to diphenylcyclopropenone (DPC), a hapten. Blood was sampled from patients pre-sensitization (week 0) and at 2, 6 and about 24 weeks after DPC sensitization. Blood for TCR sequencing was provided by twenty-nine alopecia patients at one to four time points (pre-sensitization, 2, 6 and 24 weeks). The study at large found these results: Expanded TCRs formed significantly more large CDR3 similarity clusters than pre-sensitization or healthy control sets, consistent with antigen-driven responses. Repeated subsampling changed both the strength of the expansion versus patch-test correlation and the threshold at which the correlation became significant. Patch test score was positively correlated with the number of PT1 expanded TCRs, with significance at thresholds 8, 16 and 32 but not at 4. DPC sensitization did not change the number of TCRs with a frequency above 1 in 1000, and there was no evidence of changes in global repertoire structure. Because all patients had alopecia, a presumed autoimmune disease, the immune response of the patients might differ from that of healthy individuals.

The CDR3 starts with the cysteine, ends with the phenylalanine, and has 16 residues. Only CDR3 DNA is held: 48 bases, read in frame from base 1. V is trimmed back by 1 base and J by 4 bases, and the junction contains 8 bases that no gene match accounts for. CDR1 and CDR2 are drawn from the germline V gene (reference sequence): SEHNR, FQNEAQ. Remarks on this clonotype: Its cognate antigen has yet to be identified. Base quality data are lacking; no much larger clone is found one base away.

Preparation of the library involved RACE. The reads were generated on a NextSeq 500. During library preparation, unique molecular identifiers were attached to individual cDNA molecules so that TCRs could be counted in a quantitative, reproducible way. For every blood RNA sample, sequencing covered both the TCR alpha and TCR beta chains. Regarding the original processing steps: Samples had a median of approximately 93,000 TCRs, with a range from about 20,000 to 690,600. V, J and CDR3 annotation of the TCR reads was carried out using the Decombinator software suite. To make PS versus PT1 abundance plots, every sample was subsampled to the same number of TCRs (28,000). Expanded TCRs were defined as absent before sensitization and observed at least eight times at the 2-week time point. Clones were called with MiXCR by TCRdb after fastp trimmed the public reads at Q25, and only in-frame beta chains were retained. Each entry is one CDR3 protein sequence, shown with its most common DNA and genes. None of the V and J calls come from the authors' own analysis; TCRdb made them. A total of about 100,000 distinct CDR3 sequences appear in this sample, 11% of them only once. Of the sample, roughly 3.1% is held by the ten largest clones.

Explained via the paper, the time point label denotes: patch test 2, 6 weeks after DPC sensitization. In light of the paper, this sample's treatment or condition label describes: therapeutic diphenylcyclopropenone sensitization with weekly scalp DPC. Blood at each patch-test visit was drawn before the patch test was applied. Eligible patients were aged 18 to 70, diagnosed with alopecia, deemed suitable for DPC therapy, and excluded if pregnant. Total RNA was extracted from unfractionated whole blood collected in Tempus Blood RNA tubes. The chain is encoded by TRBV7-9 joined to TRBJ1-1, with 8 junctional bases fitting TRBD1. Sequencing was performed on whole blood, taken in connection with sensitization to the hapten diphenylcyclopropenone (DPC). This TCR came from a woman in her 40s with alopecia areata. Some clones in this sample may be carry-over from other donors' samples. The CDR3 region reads CASSLGGQGGVTEAFF. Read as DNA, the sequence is TGTGCCAGCAGCTTAGGTGGACAGGGAGGGGTCACTGAAGCTTTCTTT.